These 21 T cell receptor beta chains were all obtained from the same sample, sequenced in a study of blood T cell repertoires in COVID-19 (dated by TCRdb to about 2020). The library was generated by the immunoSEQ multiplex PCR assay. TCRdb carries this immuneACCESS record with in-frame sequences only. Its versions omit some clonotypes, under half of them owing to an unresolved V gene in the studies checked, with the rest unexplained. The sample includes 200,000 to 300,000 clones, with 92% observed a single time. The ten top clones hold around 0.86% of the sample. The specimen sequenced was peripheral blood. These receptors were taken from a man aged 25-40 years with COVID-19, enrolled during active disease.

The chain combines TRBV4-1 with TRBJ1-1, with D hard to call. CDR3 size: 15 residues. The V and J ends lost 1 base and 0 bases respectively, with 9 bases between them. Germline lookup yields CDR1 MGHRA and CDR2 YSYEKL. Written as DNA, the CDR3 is TGCGCCAGCAGCCAAGTAGGAGCGGTGAACACTGAAGCTTTCTTT. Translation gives CASSQVGAVNTEAFF.

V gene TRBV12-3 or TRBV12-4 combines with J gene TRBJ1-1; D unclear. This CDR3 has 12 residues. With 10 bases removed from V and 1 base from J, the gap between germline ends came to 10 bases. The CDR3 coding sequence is TGTGCCATCCGTGCAGGGAACACTGAAGCTTTCTTT. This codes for CAIRAGNTEAFF.

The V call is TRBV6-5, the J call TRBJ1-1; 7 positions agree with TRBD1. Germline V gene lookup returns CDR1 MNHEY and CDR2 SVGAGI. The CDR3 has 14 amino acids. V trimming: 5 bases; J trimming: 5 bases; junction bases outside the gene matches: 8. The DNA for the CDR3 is TGTGCCAGCAGTCGCCAGGGGGGAGGTACTGAAGCTTTCTTT. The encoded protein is CASSRQGGGTEAFF.

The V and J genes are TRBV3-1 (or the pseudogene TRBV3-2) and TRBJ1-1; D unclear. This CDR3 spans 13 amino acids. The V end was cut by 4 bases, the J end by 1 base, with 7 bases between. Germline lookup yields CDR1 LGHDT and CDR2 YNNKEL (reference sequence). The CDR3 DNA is TGTGCCAGCAGCCCACAAAGGAACACTGAAGCTTTCTTT. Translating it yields CASSPQRNTEAFF.

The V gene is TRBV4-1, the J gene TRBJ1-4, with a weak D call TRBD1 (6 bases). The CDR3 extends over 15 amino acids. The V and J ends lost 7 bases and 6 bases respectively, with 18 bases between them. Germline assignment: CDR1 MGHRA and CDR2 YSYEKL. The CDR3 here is CASTPRGRGDEKLFF. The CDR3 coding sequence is TGCGCCAGCACCCCTCGTGGGAGGGGGGATGAAAAACTGTTTTTT.

The CDR3 region is CASSLGRQSQHF. CDR3 in DNA: TGTGCCAGCAGCTTAGGGAGACAGTCCCAGCATTTT. The rearrangement links TRBV7-9 to TRBJ1-5, with TRBD1 as a possible D gene (5 bases). Germline V gene data show CDR1 as SEHNR and CDR2 as FQNEAQ (reference sequence). Between the trimmed V and J ends, which lost 1 base and 11 bases, there was a span of 9 bases. CDR3 length: 12 amino acids. Together with reference TRBV7-9 and TRBJ1-5, the CDR3 gives the full variable domain: DTGVSQNPRHKITKRGQNVTFRCDPISEHNRLYWYRQTLGQGPEFLTYFQNEAQLEKSRLLSDRFSAERPKGSFSTLEIQRTEQGDSAMYLCASSLGRQSQHFGDGTRLSIL.

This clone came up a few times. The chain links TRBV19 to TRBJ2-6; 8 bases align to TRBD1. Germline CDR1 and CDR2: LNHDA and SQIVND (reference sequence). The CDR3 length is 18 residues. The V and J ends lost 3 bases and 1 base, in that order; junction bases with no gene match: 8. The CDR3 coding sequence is TGTGCCAGTAGTATGTCAGGGGGCGCAAGTTCTGGGGCCAACGTCCTGACTTTC. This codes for CASSMSGGASSGANVLTF. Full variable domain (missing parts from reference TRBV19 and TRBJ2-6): DGGITQSPKYLFRKEGQNVTLSCEQNLNHDAMYWYRQDPGQGLRLIYYSQIVNDFQKGDIAEGYSVSREKKESFPLTVTSAQKNPTAFYLCASSMSGGASSGANVLTFGAGSRLTVL.

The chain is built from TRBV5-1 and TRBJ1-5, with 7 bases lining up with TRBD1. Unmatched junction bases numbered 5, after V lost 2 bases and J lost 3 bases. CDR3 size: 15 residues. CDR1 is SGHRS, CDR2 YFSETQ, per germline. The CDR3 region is CASSLTGALNQPQHF. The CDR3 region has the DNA TGCGCCAGCAGCTTAACAGGGGCCCTCAATCAGCCCCAGCATTTT.

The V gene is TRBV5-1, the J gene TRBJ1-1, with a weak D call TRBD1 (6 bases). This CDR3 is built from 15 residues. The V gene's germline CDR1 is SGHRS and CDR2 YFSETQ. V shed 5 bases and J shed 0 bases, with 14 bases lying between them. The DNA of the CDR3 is TGCGCCAGCAGGGACGGACAGAACATGAACACTGAAGCTTTCTTT. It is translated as CASRDGQNMNTEAFF.

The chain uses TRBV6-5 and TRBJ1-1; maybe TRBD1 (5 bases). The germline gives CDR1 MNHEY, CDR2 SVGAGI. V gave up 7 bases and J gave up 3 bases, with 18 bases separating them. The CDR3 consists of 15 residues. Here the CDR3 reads CASTPGFGTHTEAFF. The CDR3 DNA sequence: TGTGCCAGCACCCCGGGGTTTGGGACTCACACTGAAGCTTTCTTT.

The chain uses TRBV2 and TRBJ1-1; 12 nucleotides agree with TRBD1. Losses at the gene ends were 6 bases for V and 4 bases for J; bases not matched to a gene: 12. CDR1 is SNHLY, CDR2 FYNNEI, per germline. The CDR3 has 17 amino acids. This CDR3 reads CASRIGTGGKVFTEAFF. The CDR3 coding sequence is TGTGCCAGCAGAATAGGGACAGGGGGCAAGGTTTTCACTGAAGCTTTCTTT.

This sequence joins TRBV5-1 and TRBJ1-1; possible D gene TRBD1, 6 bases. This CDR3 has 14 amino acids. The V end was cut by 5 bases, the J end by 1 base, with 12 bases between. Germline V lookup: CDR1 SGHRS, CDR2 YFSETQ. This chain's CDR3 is CASRQGWGNTEAFF. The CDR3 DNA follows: TGCGCCAGCAGACAGGGCTGGGGGAACACTGAAGCTTTCTTT.

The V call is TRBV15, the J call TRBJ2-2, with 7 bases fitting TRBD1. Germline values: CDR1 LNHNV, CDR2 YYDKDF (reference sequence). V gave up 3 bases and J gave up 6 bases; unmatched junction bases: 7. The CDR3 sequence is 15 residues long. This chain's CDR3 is CATSSPQGKAGELFF. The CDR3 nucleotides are TGTGCCACCAGCAGCCCACAGGGGAAAGCCGGGGAGCTGTTTTTT.

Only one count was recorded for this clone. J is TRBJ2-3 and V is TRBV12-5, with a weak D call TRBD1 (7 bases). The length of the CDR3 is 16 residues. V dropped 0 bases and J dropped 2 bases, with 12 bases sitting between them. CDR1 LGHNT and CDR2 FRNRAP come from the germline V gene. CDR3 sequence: CASGLVSGGTTDTQYF. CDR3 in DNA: TGTGCTAGTGGTTTGGTTTCAGGGGGGACCACAGATACGCAGTATTTT.

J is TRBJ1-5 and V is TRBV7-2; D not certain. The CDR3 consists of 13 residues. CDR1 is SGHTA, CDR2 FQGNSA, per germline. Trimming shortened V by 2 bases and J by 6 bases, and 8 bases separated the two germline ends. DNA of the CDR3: TGTGCCAGCAGCTTATCTAACGCTCAGCCCCAGCATTTT. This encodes CASSLSNAQPQHF.

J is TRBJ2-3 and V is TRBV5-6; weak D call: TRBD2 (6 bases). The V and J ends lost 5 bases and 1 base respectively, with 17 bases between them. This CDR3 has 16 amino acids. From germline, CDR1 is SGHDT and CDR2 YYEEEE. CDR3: CASRNMGLHGTDTQYF. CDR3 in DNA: TGTGCCAGCAGAAACATGGGACTCCACGGCACAGATACGCAGTATTTT.

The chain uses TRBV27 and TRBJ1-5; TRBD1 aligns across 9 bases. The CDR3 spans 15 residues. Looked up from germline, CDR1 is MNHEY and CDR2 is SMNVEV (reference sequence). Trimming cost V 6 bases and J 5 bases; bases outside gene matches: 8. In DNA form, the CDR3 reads TGTGCCAGCAGCCCCGGGACAGGGAGCGATCAGCCCCAGCATTTT. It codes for CASSPGTGSDQPQHF.

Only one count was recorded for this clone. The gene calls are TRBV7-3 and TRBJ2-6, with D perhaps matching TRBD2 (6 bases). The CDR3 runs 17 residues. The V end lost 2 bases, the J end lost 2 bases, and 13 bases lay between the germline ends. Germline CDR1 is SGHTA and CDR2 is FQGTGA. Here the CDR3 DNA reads TGTGCCAGCAGCTTATTTGGATCGGGGGCTGGGGCCAACGTCCTGACTTTC. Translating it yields CASSLFGSGAGANVLTF.

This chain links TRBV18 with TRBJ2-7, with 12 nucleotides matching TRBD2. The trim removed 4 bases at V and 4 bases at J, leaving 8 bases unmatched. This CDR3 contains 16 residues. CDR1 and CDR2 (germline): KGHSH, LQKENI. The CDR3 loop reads CASSRTSSGGAYEQYF. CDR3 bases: TGTGCCAGCTCACGAACCTCTAGCGGGGGGGCATACGAGCAGTACTTC.

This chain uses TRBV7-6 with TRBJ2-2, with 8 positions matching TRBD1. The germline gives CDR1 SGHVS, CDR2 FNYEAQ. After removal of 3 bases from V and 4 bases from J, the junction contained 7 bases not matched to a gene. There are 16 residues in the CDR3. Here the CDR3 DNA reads TGTGCCAGCAGCTTTCCTTTAGACAGGGGCACCGGGGAGCTGTTTTTT. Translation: CASSFPLDRGTGELFF.

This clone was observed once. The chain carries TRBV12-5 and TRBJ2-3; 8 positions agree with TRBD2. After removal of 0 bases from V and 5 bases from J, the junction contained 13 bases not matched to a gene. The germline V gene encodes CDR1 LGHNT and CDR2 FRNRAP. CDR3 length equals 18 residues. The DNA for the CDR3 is TGTGCTAGTGGTTTGGTATTTGCGCTAGCGGGCAGGGGAGATACGCAGTATTTT. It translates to CASGLVFALAGRGDTQYF.